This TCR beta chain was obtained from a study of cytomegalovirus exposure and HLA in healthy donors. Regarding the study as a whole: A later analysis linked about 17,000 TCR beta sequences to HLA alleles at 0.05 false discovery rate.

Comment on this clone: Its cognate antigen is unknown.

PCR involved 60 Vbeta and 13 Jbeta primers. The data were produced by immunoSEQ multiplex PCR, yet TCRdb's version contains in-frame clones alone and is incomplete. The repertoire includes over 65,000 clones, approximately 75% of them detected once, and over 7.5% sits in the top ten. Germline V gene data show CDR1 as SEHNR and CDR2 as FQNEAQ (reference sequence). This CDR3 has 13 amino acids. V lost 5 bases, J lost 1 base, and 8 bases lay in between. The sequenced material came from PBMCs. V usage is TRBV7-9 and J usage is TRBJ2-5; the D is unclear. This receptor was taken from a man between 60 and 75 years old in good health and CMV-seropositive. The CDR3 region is CASSPPVQETQYF. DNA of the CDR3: TGTGCCAGCAGCCCCCCAGTCCAAGAGACCCAGTACTTC.